This T cell receptor beta chain was recovered during a study of blood T cell repertoires in COVID-19. Whole-study context: The United States, Italy and Spain supplied acute and convalescent COVID-19 samples. Nucleic acid was either cDNA or gDNA, and it came from T cells, B-cell-depleted T cells, or PBMCs.

The germline V gene has CDR1 LGHNA and CDR2 YSLEER. The CDR3 extends over 19 amino acids. V lost 0 bases and J lost 0; bases outside the gene matches: 9. Methods used by the authors: The authors estimated nucleated cell counts from reference gene primer amplification. Here immunoSEQ multiplex PCR was the method, and the copy in TCRdb shows in-frame clones only, minus some. That table supplies the V and J calls and clone size; D and trimming were determined from the DNA. The sample gives over 100,000 clones, around 90% of which show up once; roughly 5.6% is in the top ten. The rearrangement links TRBV4-3 to TRBJ2-3, with 10 bases aligning to TRBD2. The sequenced sample consisted of peripheral blood. The receptor was isolated from a human donor in a cohort sampled during active COVID-19. The CDR3 here is CASSQESFAAGGSTDTQYF. The CDR3 nucleotides read TGCGCCAGCAGCCAAGAAAGTTTTGCAGCGGGGGGGAGCACAGATACGCAGTATTTT.